Below, 7 T cell receptor beta chains from the same sample are listed, as sequenced in a study of breast tumors, draining lymph nodes, adjacent tissues. TCRdb recomputed calls from the multiplex PCR reads with MiXCR, one row per CDR3 protein. This table holds about 110,000 distinct CDR3 sequences, less than 40% found once. The lymph nodes were axillary draining lymph nodes from breast cancer patients. The material sequenced was axillary lymph node tissue. These receptors were taken from a female donor with breast cancer. Some clones in this sample may be carry-over from other donors' samples.

Concerning this clonotype itself: The junction departs from germline at one end; a sequencing error may be responsible. The gene calls are TRBV12-3 or TRBV12-4 and TRBJ2-7, with TRBD1 identical over 7 bases. This CDR3 spans 13 amino acids. CDR3 protein: CASGLTGPYEQYF. The CDR3 DNA is TGTGCCAGCGGTTTGACAGGGCCCTACGAGCAGTACTTC.

To note about this clonotype: Since a much larger clone is just one base distant, this may be a read error. J is TRBJ2-7 and V is TRBV9; D is perhaps TRBD2 (5 bases). The CDR3 is made up of 14 amino acids. Germline CDR1 SGDLS, CDR2 YYNGEE. The CDR3 nucleotides are TGTGCCAGCAGCGTAGCCGGTCTGGAGGACGAGCAGTCCTTC. Residues: CASSVAGLEDEQSF.

The chain has TRBV7-9 and TRBJ2-3, with D possibly being TRBD1 (6 bases). V dropped 5 bases and J dropped 0 bases, with 15 bases sitting between them. This CDR3 comprises 16 residues. Germline CDR1 reads SEHNR; CDR2 reads FQNEAQ (reference sequence). As DNA, the CDR3 is TGTGCCAGCAGCCGACCGACAGGATCTAGCACAGATACGCAGTATTTT. Amino acid sequence: CASSRPTGSSTDTQYF.

This clonotype has ten or more counts. The rearrangement uses TRBV10-3 and TRBJ2-2; 13 positions agree with TRBD2. CDR1 and CDR2 (germline): ENHRY, SYGVKD. The CDR3 is 17 amino acids. The ends lost 2 bases at V and 7 bases at J; junction bases unmatched: 7. Here the CDR3 reads CAISEPLAGGPGGELFF. CDR3 sequence (DNA): TGTGCCATCAGTGAGCCACTAGCGGGAGGGCCAGGCGGGGAGCTGTTTTTT.

The chain has TRBV20-1 and TRBJ1-6; TRBD1 might be the D (6 bases). V was cut by 2 bases and J by 7 bases, with 18 bases left in between. Germline V gene lookup returns CDR1 DFQATT and CDR2 SNEGSKA (reference sequence). The CDR3 is 16 residues long. CDR3 nucleotides: TGCAGTGCTAGATTGGGGGCAGTATCTTCAAATTCACCCCTCCACTTT. Translated, it gives CSARLGAVSSNSPLHF.

This clonotype was counted ten times or more. The genes are TRBV6-1 and TRBJ2-2; 7 positions match TRBD1. The CDR3 is made up of 14 amino acids. CDR1 and CDR2 (germline): MNHNS, SASEGT. With 4 bases clipped from V and 6 bases from J, the junction kept 5 bases outside the gene matches. The CDR3 sequence: CASSVIQGSGELFF. Here the CDR3 DNA reads TGTGCCAGCAGTGTTATACAGGGGTCCGGGGAGCTGTTTTTT.

This clonotype was detected once. The CDR3 nucleotides read TGCAGTGCACGTGGGACTAGCGGGGGGCACACAGATACGCAGTATTTT. Amino acid sequence: CSARGTSGGHTDTQYF. The V gene is TRBV20-1, the J gene TRBJ2-3; 15 nucleotides match TRBD2. In germline, CDR1 is DFQATT, CDR2 SNEGSKA (reference sequence). This CDR3 comprises 16 residues. V lost 6 bases and J lost 2; bases outside the gene matches: 6.